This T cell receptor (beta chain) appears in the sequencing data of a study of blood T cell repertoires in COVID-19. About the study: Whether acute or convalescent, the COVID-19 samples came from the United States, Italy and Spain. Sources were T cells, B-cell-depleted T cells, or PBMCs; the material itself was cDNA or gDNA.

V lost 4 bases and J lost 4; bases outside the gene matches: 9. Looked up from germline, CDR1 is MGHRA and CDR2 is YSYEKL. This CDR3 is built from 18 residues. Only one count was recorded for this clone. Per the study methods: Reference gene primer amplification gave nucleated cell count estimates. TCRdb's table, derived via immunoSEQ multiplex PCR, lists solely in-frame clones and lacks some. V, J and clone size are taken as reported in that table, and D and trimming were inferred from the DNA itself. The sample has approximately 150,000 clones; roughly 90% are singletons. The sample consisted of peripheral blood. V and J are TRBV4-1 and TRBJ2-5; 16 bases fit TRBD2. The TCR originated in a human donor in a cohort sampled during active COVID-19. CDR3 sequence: CASSPGLAGGPGLETQYF. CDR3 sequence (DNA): TGCGCCAGCAGCCCGGGACTAGCGGGGGGGCCGGGTCTAGAGACCCAGTACTTC.